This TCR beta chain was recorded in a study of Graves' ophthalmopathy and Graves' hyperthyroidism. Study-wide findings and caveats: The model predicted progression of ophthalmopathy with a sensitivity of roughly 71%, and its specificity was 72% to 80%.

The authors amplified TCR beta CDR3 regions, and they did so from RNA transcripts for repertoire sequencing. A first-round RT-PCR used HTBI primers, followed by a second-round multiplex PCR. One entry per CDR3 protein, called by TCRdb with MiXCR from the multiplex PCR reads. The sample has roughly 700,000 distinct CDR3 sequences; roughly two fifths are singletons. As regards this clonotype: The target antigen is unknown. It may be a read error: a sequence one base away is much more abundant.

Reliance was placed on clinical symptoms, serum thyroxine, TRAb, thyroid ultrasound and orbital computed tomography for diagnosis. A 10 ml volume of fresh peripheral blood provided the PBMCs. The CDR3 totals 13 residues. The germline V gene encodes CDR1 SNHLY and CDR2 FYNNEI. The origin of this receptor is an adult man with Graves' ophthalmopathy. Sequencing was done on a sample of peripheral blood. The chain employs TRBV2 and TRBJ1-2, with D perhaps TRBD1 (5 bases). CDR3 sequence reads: CASSPGPGYGYAF. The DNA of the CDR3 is TGTGCCAGCAGTCCGGGACCCGGCTATGGCTACGCCTTC.